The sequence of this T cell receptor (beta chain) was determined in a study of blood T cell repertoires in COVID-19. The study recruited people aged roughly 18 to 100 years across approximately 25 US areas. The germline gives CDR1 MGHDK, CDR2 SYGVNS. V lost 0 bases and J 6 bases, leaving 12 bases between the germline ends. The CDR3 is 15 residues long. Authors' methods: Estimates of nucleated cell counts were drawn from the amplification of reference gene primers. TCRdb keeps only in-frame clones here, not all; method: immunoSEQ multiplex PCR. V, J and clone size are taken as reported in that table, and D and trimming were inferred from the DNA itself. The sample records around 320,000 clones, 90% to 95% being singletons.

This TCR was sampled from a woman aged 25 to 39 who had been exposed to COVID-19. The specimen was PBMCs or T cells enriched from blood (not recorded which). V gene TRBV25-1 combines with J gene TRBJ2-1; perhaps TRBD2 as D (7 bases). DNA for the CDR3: TGTGCCAGCAGTGAATACCGGGGGGACATCAATGAGCAGTTCTTC. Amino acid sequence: CASSEYRGDINEQFF.